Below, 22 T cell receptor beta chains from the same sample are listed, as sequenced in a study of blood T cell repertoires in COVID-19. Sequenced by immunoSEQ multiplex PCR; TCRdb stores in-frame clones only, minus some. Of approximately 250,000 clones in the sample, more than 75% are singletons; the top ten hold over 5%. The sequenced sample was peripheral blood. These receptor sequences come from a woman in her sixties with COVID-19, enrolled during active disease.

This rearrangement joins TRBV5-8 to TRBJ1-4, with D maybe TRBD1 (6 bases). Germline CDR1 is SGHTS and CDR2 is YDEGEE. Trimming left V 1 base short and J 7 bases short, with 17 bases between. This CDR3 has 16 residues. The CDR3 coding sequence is TGTGCCAGCAGCTTGTCTGGCGGCAGGGGAACTGAAAAACTGTTTTTT. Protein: CASSLSGGRGTEKLFF.

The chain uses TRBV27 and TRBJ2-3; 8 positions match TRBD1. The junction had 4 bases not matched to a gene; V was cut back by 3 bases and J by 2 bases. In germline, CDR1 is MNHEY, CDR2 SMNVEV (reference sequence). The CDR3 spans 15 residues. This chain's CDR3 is CASSFGQGYTDTQYF. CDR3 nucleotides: TGTGCCAGCAGTTTCGGACAGGGATACACAGATACGCAGTATTTT.

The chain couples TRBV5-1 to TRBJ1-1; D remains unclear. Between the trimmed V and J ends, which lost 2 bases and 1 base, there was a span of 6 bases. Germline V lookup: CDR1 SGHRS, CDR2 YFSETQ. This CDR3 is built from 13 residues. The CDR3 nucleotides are TGCGCCAGCAGCTTAAAACAGAACACTGAAGCTTTCTTT. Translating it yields CASSLKQNTEAFF.

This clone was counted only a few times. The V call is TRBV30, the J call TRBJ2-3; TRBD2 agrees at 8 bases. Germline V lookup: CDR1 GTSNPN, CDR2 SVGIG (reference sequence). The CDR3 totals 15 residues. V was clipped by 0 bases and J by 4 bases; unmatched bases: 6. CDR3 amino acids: CAWSVPSGGADTQYF. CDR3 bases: TGTGCCTGGAGTGTACCGAGCGGGGGAGCAGATACGCAGTATTTT.

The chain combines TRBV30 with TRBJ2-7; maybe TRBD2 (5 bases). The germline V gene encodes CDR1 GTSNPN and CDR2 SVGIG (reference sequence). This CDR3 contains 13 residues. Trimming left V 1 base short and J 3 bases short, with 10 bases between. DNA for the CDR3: TGTGCCTGGAGTGAGGGTAGCGTCTACGAGCAGTACTTC. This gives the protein CAWSEGSVYEQYF.

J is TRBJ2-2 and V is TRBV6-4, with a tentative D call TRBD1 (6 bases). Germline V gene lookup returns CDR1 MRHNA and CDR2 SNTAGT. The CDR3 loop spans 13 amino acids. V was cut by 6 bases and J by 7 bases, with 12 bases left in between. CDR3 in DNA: TGTGCCAGCAGAGCACAGGGCCTCGGGGAGCTGTTTTTT. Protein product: CASRAQGLGELFF.

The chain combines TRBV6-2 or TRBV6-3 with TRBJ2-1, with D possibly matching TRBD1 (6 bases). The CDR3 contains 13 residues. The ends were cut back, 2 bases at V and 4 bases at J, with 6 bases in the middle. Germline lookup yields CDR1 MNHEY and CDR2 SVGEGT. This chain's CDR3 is CASSYDRYNEQFF. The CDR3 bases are TGTGCCAGCAGTTACGACAGGTACAATGAGCAGTTCTTC.

CDR3 nucleotide sequence: TGTGCCAGCAGCCTAATAGCGGGAGGGAATGAGCAGTTCTTC. Translation: CASSLIAGGNEQFF. The gene calls are TRBV9 and TRBJ2-1, with 11 bases aligning to TRBD2. Germline CDR1 reads SGDLS; CDR2 reads YYNGEE. The CDR3 covers 14 residues. V was pared by 4 bases and J by 7 bases, with 4 bases of the junction left unmatched.

CDR3 region: CASSQTGGPNTEAFF. The CDR3 coding sequence is TGCGCCAGCAGTCAAACAGGGGGCCCGAACACTGAAGCTTTCTTT. The chain recombines TRBV5-1 with TRBJ1-1; the match to TRBD1 covers 9 bases. Trimming cost V 5 bases and J 1 base; bases outside gene matches: 6. Germline assignment: CDR1 SGHRS and CDR2 YFSETQ. The CDR3 length is 15 residues.

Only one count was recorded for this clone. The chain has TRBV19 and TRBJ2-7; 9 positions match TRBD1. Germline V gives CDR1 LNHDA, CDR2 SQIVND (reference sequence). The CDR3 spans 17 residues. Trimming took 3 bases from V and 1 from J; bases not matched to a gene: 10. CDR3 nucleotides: TGTGCCAGTAGTATTGGGGGACAGGGAGCGATTTCCTACGAGCAGTACTTC. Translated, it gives CASSIGGQGAISYEQYF. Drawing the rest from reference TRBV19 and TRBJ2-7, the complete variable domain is DGGITQSPKYLFRKEGQNVTLSCEQNLNHDAMYWYRQDPGQGLRLIYYSQIVNDFQKGDIAEGYSVSREKKESFPLTVTSAQKNPTAFYLCASSIGGQGAISYEQYFGPGTRLTVT.

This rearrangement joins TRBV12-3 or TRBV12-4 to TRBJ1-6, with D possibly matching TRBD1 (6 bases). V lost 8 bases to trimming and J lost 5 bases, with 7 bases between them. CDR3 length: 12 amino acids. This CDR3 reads CASGQNNSPLHF. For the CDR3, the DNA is TGTGCCAGCGGACAGAATAATTCACCCCTCCACTTT.

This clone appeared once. CDR3 bases: TGTGCCAGCAGCTTAGGGACTAGCGGGAGGAATGAGCAGTTCTTC. Amino acids: CASSLGTSGRNEQFF. The chain uses TRBV7-3 and TRBJ2-1, with 15 bases lining up with TRBD2. The CDR3 consists of 15 residues. The V segment lost 2 bases and the J segment 7 bases; nucleotides outside the gene matches: 0. Germline CDR1 SGHTA, CDR2 FQGTGA.

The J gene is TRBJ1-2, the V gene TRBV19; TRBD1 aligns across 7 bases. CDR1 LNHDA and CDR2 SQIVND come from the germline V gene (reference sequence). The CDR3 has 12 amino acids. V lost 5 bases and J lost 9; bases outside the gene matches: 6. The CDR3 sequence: CASSARQGSYTF. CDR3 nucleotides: TGTGCCAGTAGTGCCCGACAGGGAAGCTACACCTTC.

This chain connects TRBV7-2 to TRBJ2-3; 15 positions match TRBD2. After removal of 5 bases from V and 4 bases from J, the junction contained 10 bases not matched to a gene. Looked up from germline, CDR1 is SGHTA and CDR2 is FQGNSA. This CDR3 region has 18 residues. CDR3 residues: CASSLGTSGRFGADTQYF. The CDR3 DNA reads TGTGCCAGCAGCCTGGGGACTAGCGGGAGGTTTGGGGCAGATACGCAGTATTTT.

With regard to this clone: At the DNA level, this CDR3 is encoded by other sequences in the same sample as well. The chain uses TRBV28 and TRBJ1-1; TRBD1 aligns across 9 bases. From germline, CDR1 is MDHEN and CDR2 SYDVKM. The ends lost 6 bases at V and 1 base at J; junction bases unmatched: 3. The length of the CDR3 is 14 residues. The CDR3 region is CASRGQGTNTEAFF. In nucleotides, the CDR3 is TGTGCCAGCAGGGGACAGGGTACGAACACTGAAGCTTTCTTT.

CDR3 nucleotide sequence: TGTGCCAGCAGCCAATCCCTAGCGGGAAGCTACGAGCAGTACTTC. Its protein is CASSQSLAGSYEQYF. This chain links TRBV3-1 (or the pseudogene TRBV3-2) with TRBJ2-7; 9 bases are shared with TRBD2. V lost 2 bases and J lost 3; bases outside the gene matches: 5. This CDR3 is 15 amino acids long. The germline V gene encodes CDR1 LGHDT and CDR2 YNNKEL (reference sequence).

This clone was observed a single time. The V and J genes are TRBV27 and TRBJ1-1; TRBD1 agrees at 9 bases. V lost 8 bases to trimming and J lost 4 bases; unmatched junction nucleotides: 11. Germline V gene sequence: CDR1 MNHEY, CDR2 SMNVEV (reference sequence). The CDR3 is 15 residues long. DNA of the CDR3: TGTGCCAGCTCAGACAGGGGGGTTACTGTCACTGAAGCTTTCTTT. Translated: CASSDRGVTVTEAFF.

The CDR3 here is CASSPQQGAAGELFF. The CDR3, as DNA: TGTGCCAGCAGCCCCCAACAGGGGGCGGCCGGGGAGCTGTTTTTT. The chain carries TRBV14 and TRBJ2-2, with 9 nucleotides matching TRBD1. From germline, CDR1 is SGHDN and CDR2 FVKESK. This CDR3 is built from 15 residues. The trim removed 4 bases at V and 6 bases at J, leaving 6 bases unmatched.

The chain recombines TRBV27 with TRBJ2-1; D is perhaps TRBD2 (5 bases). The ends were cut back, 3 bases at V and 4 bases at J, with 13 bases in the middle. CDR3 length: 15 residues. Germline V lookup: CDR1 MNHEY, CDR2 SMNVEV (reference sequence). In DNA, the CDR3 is TGTGCCAGCAGTTTTTCGGCTAGCATATACAATGAGCAGTTCTTC. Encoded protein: CASSFSASIYNEQFF.

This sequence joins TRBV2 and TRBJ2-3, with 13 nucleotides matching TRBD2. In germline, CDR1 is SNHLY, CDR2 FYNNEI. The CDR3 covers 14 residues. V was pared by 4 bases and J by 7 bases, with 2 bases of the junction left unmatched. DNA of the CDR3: TGTGCCAGCAGTGGGACTAGCGGGAGAAATACGCAGTATTTT. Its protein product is CASSGTSGRNTQYF.

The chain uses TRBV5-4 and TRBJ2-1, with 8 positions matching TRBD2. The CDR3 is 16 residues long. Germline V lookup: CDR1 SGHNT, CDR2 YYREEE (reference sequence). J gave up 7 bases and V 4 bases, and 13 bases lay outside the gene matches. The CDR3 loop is CASSRWRGLGGNEQFF. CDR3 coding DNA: TGTGCCAGCAGCCGGTGGAGGGGACTAGGGGGTAATGAGCAGTTCTTC. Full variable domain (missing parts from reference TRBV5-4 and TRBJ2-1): ETGVTQSPTHLIKTRGQQVTLRCSSQSGHNTVSWYQQALGQGPQFIFQYYREEENGRGNFPPRFSGLQFPNYSSELNVNALELDDSALYLCASSRWRGLGGNEQFFGPGTRLTVL.

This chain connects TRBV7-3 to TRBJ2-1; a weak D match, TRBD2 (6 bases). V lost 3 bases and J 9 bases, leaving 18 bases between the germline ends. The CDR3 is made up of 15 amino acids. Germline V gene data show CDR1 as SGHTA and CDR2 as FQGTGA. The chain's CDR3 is CASSFGGPSNGEQFF. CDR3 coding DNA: TGTGCCAGCAGCTTCGGAGGGCCCTCGAACGGTGAGCAGTTCTTC.